This passage covers 27 T cell receptor beta chains from one sample sequenced in a study of blood T cell repertoires in COVID-19 (dated by TCRdb to the early 2020s). Receptor libraries were prepared by the immunoSEQ multiplex PCR assay. As stored in TCRdb, this immuneACCESS dataset retains in-frame rearrangements with V and J assigned. A fraction of the clones does not appear; measured against another copy, unresolved V genes explain less than half of the discrepancy, and the remainder lacks a known reason. This sample lists roughly 150,000 clones; about 90% were detected once. The ten largest clones add up to roughly 6.1% of the sample. The sequencing input was peripheral blood. Receptor source: a man older than 75 with acute or convalescent COVID-19.

The chain combines TRBV5-4 with TRBJ2-3, with TRBD2 as a possible D gene (5 bases). The CDR3 is 13 residues long. Trimming shortened V by 3 bases and J by 1 base, and 6 bases separated the two germline ends. Germline V gene sequence: CDR1 SGHNT, CDR2 YYREEE (reference sequence). CDR3 nucleotides: TGTGCCAGCAGCTCCGGGGGCACAGATACGCAGTATTTT. It translates to CASSSGGTDTQYF.

The chain is built from TRBV19 and TRBJ2-1; 12 nucleotides agree with TRBD2. The CDR3 contains 17 residues. V trimming: 6 bases; J trimming: 0 bases; junction bases outside the gene matches: 6. CDR1 and CDR2 (germline): LNHDA, SQIVND (reference sequence). The CDR3 coding sequence is TGTGCCAGTAGGGGACTAGCGGGTCTGAGCTCCTACAATGAGCAGTTCTTC. Its translation: CASRGLAGLSSYNEQFF.

The chain has TRBV5-4 and TRBJ1-2, with D maybe TRBD1 (5 bases). The germline gives CDR1 SGHNT, CDR2 YYREEE (reference sequence). CDR3 size: 13 residues. V lost 3 bases to trimming and J lost 4 bases, with 10 bases between them. The CDR3 spells CASSWGEGYGYTF. The CDR3 nucleotides are TGTGCCAGCAGCTGGGGGGAAGGCTATGGCTACACCTTC. The full variable domain, in which reference TRBV5-4 and TRBJ1-2 provide the parts outside the CDR3, is ETGVTQSPTHLIKTRGQQVTLRCSSQSGHNTVSWYQQALGQGPQFIFQYYREEENGRGNFPPRFSGLQFPNYSSELNVNALELDDSALYLCASSWGEGYGYTFGSGTRLTVV.

This chain links TRBV4-1 with TRBJ1-4, with no clear D. CDR3 length equals 16 residues. Germline V gene data show CDR1 as MGHRA and CDR2 as YSYEKL. Trimming stripped 3 bases from V and 0 bases from J, with 11 bases between. The CDR3 region is CASSHPRDTTNEKLFF. The CDR3 nucleotides are TGCGCCAGCAGCCACCCCCGGGATACAACTAATGAAAAACTGTTTTTT.

This chain uses TRBV6-5 with TRBJ2-3; 9 bases agree with TRBD1. V lost 8 bases and J lost 6; bases outside the gene matches: 12. This CDR3 has 15 amino acids. Germline CDR1 and CDR2: MNHEY and SVGAGI. The CDR3 DNA reads as TGTGCCAGCCGAAACCCGGGACAGGGTTCGGATACGCAGTATTTT. It is translated as CASRNPGQGSDTQYF.

This clone was counted once. The gene calls are TRBV28 and TRBJ2-7; TRBD2 aligns across 14 bases. The trim removed 7 bases at V and 3 bases at J, leaving 8 bases unmatched. The CDR3 is 16 residues long. Germline CDR1 and CDR2: MDHEN and SYDVKM. The CDR3 loop reads CASKPSGTSGSYEQYF. In nucleotides, the CDR3 is TGTGCCAGCAAACCCTCCGGGACTAGCGGGAGCTACGAGCAGTACTTC.

CDR3: CSVDRANTEAFF. CDR3 nucleotide sequence: TGCAGCGTTGACAGGGCGAACACTGAAGCTTTCTTT. The chain uses TRBV29-1 and TRBJ1-1; D perhaps matches TRBD1 (5 bases). The ends were cut back, 3 bases at V and 1 base at J, with 6 bases in the middle. CDR1 is SQVTM and CDR2 is ANQGSEA in the germline V gene. The CDR3 length is 12 residues.

The gene calls are TRBV28 and TRBJ1-2; 9 bases agree with TRBD1. CDR3 length: 14 amino acids. V lost 5 bases to trimming and J lost 8 bases; unmatched junction nucleotides: 9. Germline V gives CDR1 MDHEN, CDR2 SYDVKM. The CDR3 loop reads CASSLRDRASGYTF. Here the CDR3 DNA reads TGTGCCAGCAGTCTCCGGGACAGGGCTAGCGGCTACACCTTC.

The table lists this clone with a few counts. V and J are TRBV3-1 (or the pseudogene TRBV3-2) and TRBJ2-7; D unresolved. The CDR3 is 14 amino acids. V lost 3 bases and J 8 bases, leaving 17 bases between the germline ends. Germline-derived CDR1 and CDR2 are LGHDT and YNNKEL (reference sequence). This chain's CDR3 is CASSQVTESSKQYF. CDR3 bases: TGTGCCAGCAGCCAGGTTACAGAGTCTTCGAAGCAGTACTTC.

J is TRBJ1-5 and V is TRBV28; possible D gene TRBD1, 5 bases. The CDR3 length is 14 residues. Germline assignment: CDR1 MDHEN and CDR2 SYDVKM. Trimming stripped 11 bases from V and 0 bases from J, with 14 bases between. CDR3 amino acids: CASKRTLSNQPQHF. In nucleotides, the CDR3 is TGTGCCTCAAAGAGGACACTTAGCAATCAGCCCCAGCATTTT.

The V call is TRBV27, the J call TRBJ1-1; tentatively, D is TRBD1 (5 bases). The germline gives CDR1 MNHEY, CDR2 SMNVEV (reference sequence). V was shortened by 4 bases and J by 1 base, with 10 bases between the two germline ends. The CDR3 loop spans 14 amino acids. CDR3 loop: CASSWGGANTEAFF. DNA of the CDR3: TGTGCCAGCAGTTGGGGGGGAGCGAACACTGAAGCTTTCTTT.

V and J are TRBV30 and TRBJ1-1, with a possible D match to TRBD1 (6 bases). The CDR3 is 13 amino acids. Germline values: CDR1 GTSNPN, CDR2 SVGIG (reference sequence). V was pared by 3 bases and J by 1 base, with 9 bases between. Here the CDR3 reads CAWRHRANTEAFF. The CDR3 DNA reads TGTGCCTGGAGGCACAGGGCGAACACTGAAGCTTTCTTT.

This clone was recorded a few times. The chain couples TRBV7-7 to TRBJ2-2; 13 bases match TRBD2. This CDR3 has 17 amino acids. V shed 1 base and J 2 bases; nucleotides not matched to a gene: 1. Germline V gene sequence: CDR1 SSHAT, CDR2 FNYEAQ (reference sequence). The CDR3 here is CASSLGTSGSNTGELFF. The CDR3 coding sequence is TGTGCCAGCAGCTTAGGGACTAGCGGGAGCAACACCGGGGAGCTGTTTTTT.

V is TRBV18 and J is TRBJ2-5; D may be TRBD1 (6 bases). V lost 2 bases to trimming and J lost 5 bases, with 15 bases between them. CDR1 and CDR2 from the germline V gene are KGHSH and LQKENI. The CDR3 totals 15 residues. This CDR3 reads CASSPASTGGETQYF. In nucleotides, the CDR3 is TGTGCCAGCTCACCAGCCTCGACAGGCGGGGAGACCCAGTACTTC.

The rearrangement joins TRBV24-1 to TRBJ2-3; 7 bases are shared with TRBD1. The CDR3 is made up of 13 amino acids. The J segment lost 9 bases and the V segment lost 6 bases, leaving 8 bases of the junction unmatched. CDR1 and CDR2 (germline): KGHDR, SFDVKD. The CDR3 here is CATSLTGSETQYF. DNA of the CDR3: TGTGCCACCAGTCTGACAGGGTCGGAAACGCAGTATTTT.

The CDR3: CATSDLGQGNGELFF. CDR3 bases: TGTGCCACCAGTGATTTAGGGCAGGGTAACGGGGAGCTGTTTTTT. The rearrangement joins TRBV24-1 to TRBJ2-2, with D possibly matching TRBD1 (5 bases). In germline, CDR1 is KGHDR, CDR2 SFDVKD. The ends were cut back, 1 base at V and 7 bases at J, with 12 bases in the middle. This CDR3 is built from 15 residues.

This chain connects TRBV29-1 to TRBJ2-1; possibly TRBD1 for D (5 bases). This CDR3 comprises 15 residues. Germline CDR1 SQVTM, CDR2 ANQGSEA. Trimming cost V 6 bases and J 0 bases, with 15 bases left between them. The CDR3 spells CSVWGDPSSYNEQFF. DNA of the CDR3: TGCAGCGTGTGGGGCGACCCGAGCTCCTACAATGAGCAGTTCTTC.

The chain joins TRBV5-1 to TRBJ1-4; possible D gene TRBD1, 6 bases. Trimming took 4 bases from V and 15 from J, leaving 22 bases between them. Per the germline V gene, CDR1 is SGHRS and CDR2 is YFSETQ. This CDR3 has 14 residues. CDR3 bases: TGCGCCAGCAGCGTGACAGAACCCTCACAGGGTATGTTTTTT. As protein: CASSVTEPSQGMFF. The variable domain in full, completed from reference TRBV5-1 and TRBJ1-4, reads KAGVTQTPRYLIKTRGQQVTLSCSPISGHRSVSWYQQTPGQGLQFLFEYFSETQRNKGNFPGRFSGRQFSNSRSEMNVSTLELGDSALYLCASSVTEPSQGMFFGSGTQLSVL.

The chain employs TRBV27 and TRBJ2-2; D not certain. The CDR3 covers 12 residues. Trimming left V 10 bases short and J 4 bases short, with 10 bases between. Germline V gene data show CDR1 as MNHEY and CDR2 as SMNVEV (reference sequence). CDR3 protein: CATKSTTGELFF. CDR3 nucleotide sequence: TGTGCCACCAAATCTACCACCGGGGAGCTGTTTTTT.

This clone was seen once. This same CDR3 is encoded by further DNA sequences in the sample. The J gene is TRBJ2-7, the V gene TRBV7-2; 7 positions agree with TRBD2. CDR1 and CDR2 (germline): SGHTA, FQGNSA. The CDR3 has 14 amino acids. J gave up 2 bases and V 0 bases, and 1 base lay outside the gene matches. CDR3 nucleotide sequence: TGTGCCAGCAGCTTAGCGGGAGGGCCCTACGAGCAGTACTTC. Its translation: CASSLAGGPYEQYF.

The rearrangement uses TRBV7-2 and TRBJ1-2; weak D call: TRBD1 (5 bases). The V gene's germline CDR1 is SGHTA and CDR2 FQGNSA. The CDR3 sequence is 14 residues long. V was cut by 4 bases and J by 10 bases, with 19 bases left in between. The CDR3 DNA reads TGTGCCAGCAGCTCGATTCCCGACAGTGGGCTCTACACCTTC. Residues: CASSSIPDSGLYTF. Looking up the rest from reference TRBV7-2 and TRBJ1-2 gives the full variable domain: GAGVSQSPSNKVTEKGKDVELRCDPISGHTALYWYRQSLGQGLEFLIYFQGNSAPDKSGLPSDRFSAERTGGSVSTLTIQRTQQEDSAVYLCASSSIPDSGLYTFGSGTRLTVV.

This clone was seen once. V and J are TRBV5-4 and TRBJ1-1; tentative D call: TRBD1 (5 bases). With 0 bases removed from V and 5 bases from J, the gap between germline ends came to 20 bases. The length of the CDR3 is 17 residues. Germline CDR1 reads SGHNT; CDR2 reads YYREEE (reference sequence). The DNA for the CDR3 is TGTGCCAGCAGCTTGGCGGGTAGGGGAGGGAGATCGACTGAAGCTTTCTTT. The encoded protein is CASSLAGRGGRSTEAFF.

V and J are TRBV3-1 (or the pseudogene TRBV3-2) and TRBJ1-2, with TRBD1 identical over 7 bases. Per germline, CDR1 LGHDT and CDR2 YNNKEL (reference sequence). The CDR3 is 13 amino acids. V lost 6 bases, J lost 4 bases, and 5 bases stayed unmatched. The CDR3 coding sequence is TGTGCCAGCAGTCCGACAGGGACCTATGGCTACACCTTC. Its protein is CASSPTGTYGYTF.

This clone was detected only a few times. The chain joins TRBV7-8 to TRBJ1-5, with a weak D call TRBD1 (6 bases). Trimming left V 5 bases short and J 4 bases short, with 12 bases between. From germline, CDR1 is SGHVS and CDR2 FQNEAQ. The CDR3 loop spans 14 amino acids. The CDR3 sequence is CASSQRGGNQPQHF. The CDR3 DNA sequence: TGTGCCAGCAGCCAAAGGGGGGGAAATCAGCCCCAGCATTTT.

The chain employs TRBV11-2 and TRBJ2-7; D ambiguous. This CDR3 spans 14 amino acids. Germline values: CDR1 SGHAT, CDR2 FQNNGV. With 1 base removed from V and 2 bases from J, the gap between germline ends came to 9 bases. The CDR3: CASSLGTATYEQYF. CDR3 bases: TGTGCCAGCAGCTTAGGCACAGCCACCTACGAGCAGTACTTC.

The rearrangement joins TRBV3-1 (or the pseudogene TRBV3-2) to TRBJ1-4, with a weak D call TRBD1 (5 bases). V was shortened by 6 bases and J by 0 bases, with 11 bases between the two germline ends. Germline assignment: CDR1 LGHDT and CDR2 YNNKEL (reference sequence). The CDR3 is made up of 15 amino acids. The CDR3 nucleotides are TGTGCCAGCAGATCAGGGCCGACAACTAATGAAAAACTGTTTTTT. It translates to CASRSGPTTNEKLFF.

In this sample, this clone turned up once. CDR3 DNA: TGTGCCAGCAGCATTAGGACAGACAACTATGGCTACACCTTC. Its translation is CASSIRTDNYGYTF. The V and J genes are TRBV2 and TRBJ1-2; weak D call: TRBD1 (6 bases). The CDR3 is 14 residues long. CDR1 is SNHLY and CDR2 is FYNNEI in the germline V gene. Trimming stripped 6 bases from V and 2 bases from J, with 13 bases between.